The 19 T cell receptor beta chains listed next were all sequenced from one sample in a study of T cell clones after liver transplantation. Sequenced by immunoSEQ multiplex PCR; TCRdb stores in-frame clones only, minus some. The top ten hold approximately 0.92% of the sample, which has 70,000 or so clones, roughly 92% seen once. Sequenced material: CD4+ T cells from blood, taken roughly 25 months after liver transplant. The receptor set was obtained from a human patient who received a liver transplant. Some T cells may originate from the graft donor.

The chain uses TRBV7-8 and TRBJ2-2, with no clear D. The CDR3 sequence is 13 residues long. The V end lost 5 bases, the J end lost 10 bases, and 14 bases lay between the germline ends. Per germline, CDR1 SGHVS and CDR2 FQNEAQ. The CDR3 loop reads CASSRHGHPELFF. The CDR3 bases are TGTGCCAGCAGCCGACACGGCCATCCGGAGCTGTTTTTT.

The V call is TRBV5-1, the J call TRBJ2-2; 9 bases map to TRBD1. Losses at the gene ends were 4 bases for V and 5 bases for J; bases not matched to a gene: 9. There are 16 residues in the CDR3. Germline V gene sequence: CDR1 SGHRS, CDR2 YFSETQ. CDR3: CASSPPGQGGTGELFF. The CDR3 DNA reads as TGCGCCAGCAGCCCCCCGGGACAGGGAGGGACCGGGGAGCTGTTTTTT.

The V call is TRBV10-3, the J call TRBJ1-2; perhaps TRBD1 as D (6 bases). Germline CDR1 ENHRY, CDR2 SYGVKD. Between the trimmed V and J ends, which lost 7 bases and 8 bases, there was a span of 17 bases. This CDR3 region has 13 residues. The CDR3, as DNA: TGTGCCATCACCTCCGGAGAGGGGGAGGGCTACACCTTC. Its protein product is CAITSGEGEGYTF.

The chain couples TRBV6-5 to TRBJ1-3; D may be TRBD1 (5 bases). Germline V CDR1 and CDR2: MNHEY, SVGAGI. The CDR3 is made up of 13 amino acids. V was pared by 8 bases and J by 2 bases, with 10 bases between. The CDR3 here is CASFSGAGNTIYF. CDR3 sequence (DNA): TGTGCCAGCTTCTCGGGGGCTGGAAACACCATATATTTT.

The V gene is TRBV19, the J gene TRBJ1-2; TRBD1 is a possible D gene (5 bases). Germline V gene lookup returns CDR1 LNHDA and CDR2 SQIVND (reference sequence). CDR3 length: 14 residues. V was clipped by 3 bases and J by 6 bases, with 14 bases between them. The CDR3 DNA reads as TGTGCCAGTAGTATCATGAGGGGCGAGGATGGCTACACCTTC. It yields the protein CASSIMRGEDGYTF.

This clone has just one count. The chain has TRBV7-3 and TRBJ2-2; D not resolved. The CDR3 is made up of 15 amino acids. CDR1 is SGHTA and CDR2 is FQGTGA in the germline V gene. The germline V and J ends were trimmed by 2 bases and 3 bases, with 10 bases remaining between them. The CDR3 nucleotides are TGTGCCAGCAGCTTAGGTCAGCCCGACACCGGGGAGCTGTTTTTT. The encoded protein is CASSLGQPDTGELFF.

This rearrangement joins TRBV7-2 to TRBJ2-1, with a weak D call TRBD1 (6 bases). V lost 3 bases, J lost 3 bases, and 12 bases lay in between. The CDR3 is 15 amino acids. Germline loops: CDR1 SGHTA, CDR2 FQGNSA. This chain's CDR3 is CASSLGASLYNEQFF. CDR3 nucleotides: TGTGCCAGCAGCTTGGGGGCGTCCCTCTACAATGAGCAGTTCTTC. Complete variable domain (other parts from reference TRBV7-2 and TRBJ2-1): GAGVSQSPSNKVTEKGKDVELRCDPISGHTALYWYRQSLGQGLEFLIYFQGNSAPDKSGLPSDRFSAERTGGSVSTLTIQRTQQEDSAVYLCASSLGASLYNEQFFGPGTRLTVL.

This chain links TRBV19 with TRBJ2-7, with TRBD1 identical over 7 bases. The germline V gene has CDR1 LNHDA and CDR2 SQIVND (reference sequence). V lost 1 base and J lost 7; bases outside the gene matches: 13. The CDR3 has 16 amino acids. Here the CDR3 reads CASSIGGQALGVEQYF. The CDR3 region has the DNA TGTGCCAGTAGTATAGGCGGACAGGCCCTTGGGGTTGAGCAGTACTTC.

The V and J genes are TRBV18 and TRBJ2-5; D is undetermined. V was shortened by 2 bases and J by 3 bases, with 1 base between the two germline ends. The CDR3 length is 11 residues. Germline-derived CDR1 and CDR2 are KGHSH and LQKENI. The CDR3 loop reads CASSPEETQYF. The CDR3 DNA sequence: TGTGCCAGCTCACCAGAAGAGACCCAGTACTTC.

The chain joins TRBV5-8 to TRBJ2-3, with a weak D call TRBD1 (6 bases). Germline values: CDR1 SGHTS, CDR2 YDEGEE. The CDR3 loop spans 19 amino acids. The ends were cut back, 4 bases at V and 1 base at J, with 25 bases in the middle. The CDR3 is CASSPPTGQRPRGTDTQYF. The CDR3, as DNA: TGTGCCAGCAGCCCTCCGACAGGCCAACGGCCTAGGGGCACAGATACGCAGTATTTT.

To note about this clone: Other nucleotide sequences from this sample produce the same CDR3. V usage is TRBV9 and J usage is TRBJ2-2, with a weak D call TRBD1 (5 bases). The germline CDR1 and CDR2 sequences are SGDLS and YYNGEE. V was pared by 1 base and J by 1 base, with 5 bases between. CDR3 length: 14 amino acids. Here the CDR3 DNA reads TGTGCCAGCAGCGTAACAGGGAACACCGGGGAGCTGTTTTTT. Amino acids: CASSVTGNTGELFF.

The CDR3 sequence is CASSLSPPEEQFF. The CDR3 DNA follows: TGTGCCAGCAGTTTATCCCCCCCCGAGGAGCAGTTCTTC. The V gene is TRBV28, the J gene TRBJ2-1; no clear D. The V and J ends lost 1 base and 10 bases respectively, with 11 bases between them. The CDR3 contains 13 residues. Germline CDR1 is MDHEN and CDR2 is SYDVKM.

The chain uses TRBV7-9 and TRBJ2-1, with 7 nucleotides matching TRBD1. Trimming at V came to 1 base and at J to 0 bases, leaving 0 bases not matched to a gene. Looked up from germline, CDR1 is SEHNR and CDR2 is FQNEAQ (reference sequence). The CDR3 covers 15 residues. For the CDR3, the DNA is TGTGCCAGCAGCTTAGGGACAGGCTCCTACAATGAGCAGTTCTTC. Residues: CASSLGTGSYNEQFF.

The chain joins TRBV28 to TRBJ2-1, with D possibly being TRBD2 (6 bases). V shed 5 bases and J shed 0 bases, with 17 bases lying between them. Germline lookup yields CDR1 MDHEN and CDR2 SYDVKM. This CDR3 spans 17 amino acids. CDR3 nucleotides: TGTGCCAGCAGTCTAAACAAAGCGGGCAGCTCCTACAATGAGCAGTTCTTC. Amino acid sequence: CASSLNKAGSSYNEQFF.

The V gene is TRBV7-9, the J gene TRBJ2-7; 9 nucleotides line up with TRBD1. Unmatched junction bases numbered 13, after V lost 5 bases and J lost 5 bases. Germline CDR1 reads SEHNR; CDR2 reads FQNEAQ (reference sequence). This CDR3 spans 16 amino acids. The CDR3 reads CASSMPPGTGPHEQYF. The CDR3 DNA reads as TGTGCCAGCAGCATGCCTCCCGGGACAGGGCCCCACGAGCAGTACTTC.

The chain joins TRBV5-6 to TRBJ2-2; perhaps TRBD2 as D (6 bases). This CDR3 contains 12 residues. Germline V CDR1 and CDR2: SGHDT, YYEEEE. Trimming stripped 5 bases from V and 5 bases from J, with 7 bases between. The CDR3 coding sequence is TGTGCCAGCAGTCTAGCGACCGGGGAGCTGTTTTTT. Its translation is CASSLATGELFF.

V and J are TRBV5-1 and TRBJ2-4; D is perhaps TRBD1 (6 bases). CDR3 size: 15 residues. The germline V and J ends were trimmed by 0 bases and 6 bases, with 13 bases remaining between them. In germline, CDR1 is SGHRS, CDR2 YFSETQ. CDR3 nucleotides: TGCGCCAGCAGCTTGGATACAGGGTTCATAAACATTCAGTACTTC. This sequence encodes CASSLDTGFINIQYF. The full variable domain, in which reference TRBV5-1 and TRBJ2-4 provide the parts outside the CDR3, is KAGVTQTPRYLIKTRGQQVTLSCSPISGHRSVSWYQQTPGQGLQFLFEYFSETQRNKGNFPGRFSGRQFSNSRSEMNVSTLELGDSALYLCASSLDTGFINIQYFGAGTRLSVL.

This clone was found a few times. The J gene is TRBJ1-5, the V gene TRBV27, with D maybe TRBD1 (6 bases). The CDR3 is 13 residues long. From germline, CDR1 is MNHEY and CDR2 SMNVEV (reference sequence). V lost 8 bases and J 3 bases, leaving 11 bases between the germline ends. In DNA form, the CDR3 reads TGTGCCAGCGGAAGACAGGTCAATCAGCCCCAGCATTTT. Protein sequence: CASGRQVNQPQHF.

The gene calls are TRBV6-1 and TRBJ1-2, with D possibly TRBD1 on 5 matching bases. In germline, CDR1 is MNHNS, CDR2 SASEGT. This CDR3 comprises 13 residues. V gave up 4 bases and J gave up 3 bases, with 9 bases separating them. CDR3 coding DNA: TGTGCCAGCAGTGCAGGACAAGACTATGGCTACACCTTC. It encodes CASSAGQDYGYTF.